The clone carrying this TCR beta chain has only a few counts. Its antigen remains unknown. The record originates from a study of early T cells in non-severe SARS-CoV-2 infection. Study context: Chains from this unsorted whole-blood bulk RNA could not be paired. Study-level points and caveats: Anti-spike CD8 specificities were favored by VDJdb matching, whose results missed private and CD4 specificities.

The TCR library protocol attached unique molecular identifiers to the individual cDNA molecules. TCRdb itself ran the 5' RACE reads through MiXCR, one entry per CDR3 protein. The sample holds approximately 73,000 distinct CDR3 sequences; about 13% are singletons and the top ten take 1.1%. The clonotype comes from an adult who was a healthcare worker with PCR-confirmed SARS-CoV-2 infection or an uninfected control (not recorded which). The sequenced sample was whole blood.

The CDR3 bases are TGTGCCAGCAACCCTCTGGGGGAAGGCACAGATACGCAGTATTTT. This codes for CASNPLGEGTDTQYF. This chain uses TRBV6-5 with TRBJ2-3, with D possibly being TRBD1 or TRBD2 (5 bases each). The germline gives CDR1 MNHEY, CDR2 SVGAGI. Between the trimmed V and J ends, which lost 7 bases and 1 base, there was a span of 15 bases. The CDR3 totals 15 residues.